The source of this T cell receptor beta chain is a study of T cells in Graves' hyperthyroidism and ophthalmopathy. RNA transcripts provided the source from which TCR beta CDR3 regions were amplified. HTBI primers drove first-round RT-PCR of the TCR CDR3. A single record per CDR3 protein comes from TCRdb applying MiXCR to the multiplex PCR reads. The top ten hold roughly 33% of the sample, which has approximately 420,000 distinct CDR3 sequences, 14% to 15% seen once. The CDR3 consists of 12 residues. V shed 0 bases, J shed 15 bases, and the junction held 6 bases outside the gene matches. Germline V gives CDR1 DFQATT, CDR2 SNEGSKA (reference sequence).

The origin of this receptor is a woman aged 30 to 39 with Graves' hyperthyroidism. The sample was blood. The V gene is TRBV20-1, the J gene TRBJ2-1; 9 bases are shared with TRBD1. CDR3 sequence reads: CSAREGDRVGFF. The DNA of the CDR3 is TGCAGTGCTAGAGAAGGGGACAGGGTTGGGTTCTTC.